The source of this TCR beta chain is a study of Graves' ophthalmopathy and Graves' hyperthyroidism. Researchers took RNA transcripts and amplified TCR beta CDR3 regions from them. Following a first-round RT-PCR that used HTBI primers, a second-round multiplex PCR was carried out. In TCRdb, the multiplex PCR reads were re-called with MiXCR into one record per CDR3 protein. The sample lists approximately 700,000 distinct CDR3 sequences; approximately 40% were seen once. This clonotype came up a few times. A read error may account for a junction end that differs from germline. CDR1 is KGHDR, CDR2 SFDVKD, per germline. CDR3 size: 16 residues.

This chain joins TRBV24-1 and TRBJ1-5; D is possibly TRBD1 (5 bases). This TCR was sampled from an adult man with Graves' ophthalmopathy. Sample: peripheral blood. The CDR3 DNA reads TGTGCCAGCAGTTACGCAACAGGTGTTGGAAATCAGCCCCAGCATTTT. Translation gives CASSYATGVGNQPQHF.